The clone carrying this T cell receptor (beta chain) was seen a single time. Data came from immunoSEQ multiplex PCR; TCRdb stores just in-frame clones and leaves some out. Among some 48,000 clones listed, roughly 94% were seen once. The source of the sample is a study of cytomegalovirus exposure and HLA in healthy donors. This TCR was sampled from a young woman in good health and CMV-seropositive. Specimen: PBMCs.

The CDR3 spells CASSYSRTGVLYEQYF. As DNA, the CDR3 is TGTGCCAGCAGTTACTCTCGGACAGGGGTCCTCTACGAGCAGTACTTC. The rearrangement uses TRBV6-5 and TRBJ2-7, with 9 nucleotides matching TRBD1. The junction had 6 bases not matched to a gene; V was cut back by 0 bases and J by 3 bases. Germline-derived CDR1 and CDR2 are MNHEY and SVGAGI. The CDR3 totals 16 residues.